The sequence of this T cell receptor (beta chain) was determined in a study of immune evolution from preneoplasia to lung adenocarcinoma. Study results and caveats: Later-stage lesions appeared to have more T cells, more diversity, less clonality. Top clone frequencies peaked in normal lung, apparently declining through invasive adenocarcinoma.

Patient tissue came from resections in Japan or China, 2014–2017. H&E slides confirmed each diagnosis, reviewed by two pathologists independently. The germline V and J ends were trimmed by 3 bases and 4 bases, with 18 bases remaining between them. Germline V CDR1 and CDR2: MGHRA, YSYEKL. The CDR3 has 16 residues. Sequenced by immunoSEQ multiplex PCR; TCRdb stores in-frame clones only, minus some. The sample consists of fewer than 7,500 clones, approximately 75% of them appearing once. Concerning this clone: Its target is not known.

The V gene is TRBV4-1, the J gene TRBJ1-2; the D gene is possibly TRBD1 (6 bases). Sequencing used FFPE adjacent normal lung tissue. The sequence was obtained from a donor older than 65 with lung adenocarcinoma. In DNA form, the CDR3 reads TGCGCCAGCAGCCATGAGGGGGGCCCAACGATCTATGGCTACACCTTC. It yields the protein CASSHEGGPTIYGYTF.